This TCR beta chain was found in a study of regulatory T cells in long-lasting Graves disease. CDR3-region Arm-PCR and iRepertoire HTBI primers produced the TCR beta libraries. TCRdb re-called the multiplex PCR reads with MiXCR, one entry per CDR3 protein. The sample shows roughly 450,000 distinct CDR3 sequences, around 22% of them seen only once. Time point in this sample: persistent/refractory GD, antithyroid drugs over 5 years with positive TRAb. PBMC RNA was the source of the TCR library. Criteria from the American Thyroid Association guidelines were applied to diagnose Graves' disease. Recruitment took place at an endocrinology department in Xi'an, China. Nine milliliters of peripheral blood went into EDTA tubes. The sequence was collected from a female donor with Graves disease. Sequencing was performed on peripheral blood mononuclear cells (PBMCs), taken when the disease was refractory, from a patient treated with antithyroid drugs.

The DNA of the CDR3 is TGCAGCGTTGGACAGGGGAACACCATATATTTT. Its protein is CSVGQGNTIYF. This chain joins TRBV29-1 and TRBJ1-3, with TRBD1 identical over 8 bases. With V trimmed by 4 bases and J by 7 bases, 0 bases remained unmatched. Germline V gives CDR1 SQVTM, CDR2 ANQGSEA. This CDR3 comprises 11 residues.